The sample holds a few counts of the clone carrying this T cell receptor (beta chain). Noted time point: patch test 1, 2 weeks after DPC sensitization. Treatment noted: therapeutic diphenylcyclopropenone sensitization with weekly scalp DPC. The data originate from a study of human T cells and chemical hapten exposure. The CDR3 consists of 16 residues. The V segment lost 5 bases and the J segment 7 bases; nucleotides outside the gene matches: 8. Germline V lookup: CDR1 SGHAT, CDR2 FQNNGV. TCRdb recomputed calls from the RACE reads with MiXCR, one row per CDR3 protein. This sample has 95,000 to 150,000 distinct CDR3 sequences, with around 13% found just once.

The receptor was isolated from a man aged 18 to 29 with alopecia areata. Some clones in this sample may be carry-over from other donors' samples. The sequences come from whole blood, collected in connection with sensitization to the hapten diphenylcyclopropenone (DPC). V is TRBV11-2 and J is TRBJ2-1, with TRBD2 identical over 13 bases. The DNA for the CDR3 is TGTGCCAGCAGCGCGTTAACTAGCGGGGGGGCAAATGAGCAGTTCTTC. It encodes CASSALTSGGANEQFF.